This section outlines one T cell receptor beta chain sequence together with its context. These data belong to a study of T-cell memory formation after mild COVID-19. TCRdb reprocessed the 5' RACE reads with MiXCR, giving one entry per CDR3 protein. The sample records roughly 500,000 distinct CDR3 sequences, about a fifth being singletons. This CDR3 comprises 15 residues. CDR1 is GTSNPN, CDR2 SVGIG, per germline (reference sequence). The V end was cut by 2 bases, the J end by 4 bases, with 15 bases between. The clonotype originates from an adult woman who had mild COVID-19 (a few samples of this study predate the infection). Cell type and time point are not known. The J gene is TRBJ1-5, the V gene TRBV30; maybe TRBD1 (6 bases). Sequencing used PBMCs or a T cell subset sorted from them (not recorded which). In DNA form, the CDR3 reads TGTGCCTGGAGTAGCTTATGGGGGGCAAATCAGCCCCAGCATTTT. It yields the protein CAWSSLWGANQPQHF.